One sample yielded the 5 T cell receptor beta chains listed below, sequenced in a study of blood T cells in healthy people across ages. Next came a second PCR, run for about 6 to 12 cycles, which used a sample-barcoded 5' primer along with a J-beta primer mix. TCRdb used MiXCR to reprocess the 5' RACE reads, holding one entry per CDR3 protein. The sample lists about 570,000 distinct CDR3 sequences; about 29% were seen once. Another study also made use of these data, one on T cells of mothers and their children.

The sequencing sample was made of blood. Receptor source: a boy aged 2-9 years in good health.

CDR3 region: CSAPLAGDRTDTQYF. For the CDR3, the DNA is TGCAGTGCGCCACTAGCGGGAGACCGCACAGATACGCAGTATTTT. V is TRBV20-1 and J is TRBJ2-3; TRBD2 aligns across 11 bases. The CDR3 loop spans 15 amino acids. V dropped 6 bases and J dropped 1; count of bases not matched to a gene: 6. From germline, CDR1 is DFQATT and CDR2 SNEGSKA (reference sequence).

The CDR3 region is CASSARSMNTEAFF. The DNA of the CDR3 is TGTGCCAGCAGTGCGAGAAGCATGAACACTGAAGCTTTCTTT. V and J are TRBV2 and TRBJ1-1; D ambiguous. Trimming took off 4 bases at V and 0 bases at J, with 9 bases between the two ends. This CDR3 has 14 residues. Germline V gene data show CDR1 as SNHLY and CDR2 as FYNNEI.

This clonotype was found many times. An end of the junction differs from the germline gene, which may be a read error. The chain couples TRBV10-3 to TRBJ1-3; D ambiguous. CDR3 length: 13 residues. From germline, CDR1 is ENHRY and CDR2 SYGVKD. The CDR3 region has the DNA TGTGCCATCAGTGAGGGACCTGGAGACACCATATATTTT. As protein: CAISEGPGDTIYF.

Only a few counts were recorded for this clonotype. This rearrangement joins TRBV6-2 or TRBV6-3 to TRBJ2-5; unclear D gene. CDR3 length: 14 residues. The V end was cut by 6 bases, the J end by 5 bases, with 16 bases between. In germline, CDR1 is MNHEY, CDR2 SVGEGT. The CDR3 here is CASSLGPVEETQYF. The DNA for the CDR3 is TGTGCCAGCAGCCTTGGACCCGTCGAGGAGACCCAGTACTTC.

This rearrangement joins TRBV7-9 to TRBJ2-5; tentative D call: TRBD2 (6 bases). V was pared by 8 bases and J by 3 bases, with 10 bases between. The length of the CDR3 is 12 residues. CDR1 is SEHNR and CDR2 is FQNEAQ in the germline V gene (reference sequence). CDR3 sequence reads: CASSGGKETQYF. Here the CDR3 DNA reads TGTGCCAGCTCCGGGGGTAAAGAGACCCAGTACTTC.